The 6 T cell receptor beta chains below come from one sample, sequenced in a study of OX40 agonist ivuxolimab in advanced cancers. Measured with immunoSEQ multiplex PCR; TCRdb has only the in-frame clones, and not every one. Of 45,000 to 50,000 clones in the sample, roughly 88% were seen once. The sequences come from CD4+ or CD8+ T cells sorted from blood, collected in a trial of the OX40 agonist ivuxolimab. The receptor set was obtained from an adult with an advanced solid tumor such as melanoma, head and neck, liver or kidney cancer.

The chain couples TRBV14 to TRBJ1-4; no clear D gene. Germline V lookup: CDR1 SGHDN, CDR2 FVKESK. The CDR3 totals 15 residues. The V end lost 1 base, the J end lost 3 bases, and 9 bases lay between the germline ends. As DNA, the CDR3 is TGTGCCAGCAGCCAAGTCCCGGCCTCTAATGAAAAACTGTTTTTT. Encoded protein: CASSQVPASNEKLFF.

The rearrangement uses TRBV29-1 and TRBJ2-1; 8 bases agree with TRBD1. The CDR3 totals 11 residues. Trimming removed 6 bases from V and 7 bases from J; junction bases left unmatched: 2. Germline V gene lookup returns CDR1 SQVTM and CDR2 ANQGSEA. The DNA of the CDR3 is TGCAGCGTCGGACAGGGTAATGAGCAGTTCTTC. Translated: CSVGQGNEQFF.

The CDR3 DNA reads TGTGCCAGCAGTGAAGCGGGGACCGCGCTGCAGCAGTACTTC. Amino acid sequence: CASSEAGTALQQYF. The chain is built from TRBV6-1 and TRBJ2-7; the D call may be TRBD1 or TRBD2 (5 bases each). The CDR3 extends over 14 amino acids. The germline V gene encodes CDR1 MNHNS and CDR2 SASEGT. Between the trimmed V and J ends, which lost 0 bases and 8 bases, there was a span of 14 bases.

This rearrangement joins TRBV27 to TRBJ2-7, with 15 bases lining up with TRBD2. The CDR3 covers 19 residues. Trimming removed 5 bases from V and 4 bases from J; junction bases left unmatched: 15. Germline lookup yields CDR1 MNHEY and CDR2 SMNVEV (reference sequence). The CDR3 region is CASSGLPTGLAGGEYEQYF. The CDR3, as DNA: TGTGCCAGCAGTGGACTCCCGACGGGACTAGCGGGAGGTGAATACGAGCAGTACTTC.

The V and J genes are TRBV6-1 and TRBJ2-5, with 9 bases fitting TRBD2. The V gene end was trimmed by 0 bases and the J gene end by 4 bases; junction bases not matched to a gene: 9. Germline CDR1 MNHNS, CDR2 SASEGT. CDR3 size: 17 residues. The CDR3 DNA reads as TGTGCCAGCAGTGAAGCTTTGGCGGGGGGGCCCCGAGAGACCCAGTACTTC. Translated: CASSEALAGGPRETQYF.

Here the CDR3 DNA reads TGTGCCAGCAGCAAGGCCAGCGGGTACTACGAGCAGTACTTC. Translated: CASSKASGYYEQYF. The chain links TRBV5-6 to TRBJ2-7; maybe TRBD2 (6 bases). CDR3 length: 14 residues. CDR1 and CDR2 from the germline V gene are SGHDT and YYEEEE. The ends were cut back, 4 bases at V and 3 bases at J, with 14 bases in the middle.